Listed here is a single T cell receptor beta chain. Germline assignment: CDR1 SGHRS and CDR2 YFSETQ. The CDR3 extends over 14 amino acids. The J segment lost 7 bases and the V segment lost 4 bases, leaving 6 bases of the junction unmatched. The study drew participants aged about 18 to 95 years from some 23 US areas. This entry comes from a study of blood T cell repertoires in COVID-19. In the study overall: Material from acute and convalescent COVID-19 was sourced from the United States, Italy and Spain. PBMCs, B-cell-depleted T cells, or T cells were the source of the cDNA or gDNA that made up the material.

Original processing notes: It was from reference gene primer amplification that nucleated cell counts were estimated. Assay: immunoSEQ multiplex PCR; the TCRdb copy retains only in-frame clones and omits some. Clonal size and the V and J genes are those of that table, whereas D and trimming came from the DNA. The data show more than 110,000 clones, more than 75% seen once. The sample consisted of PBMCs or T cells enriched from blood (not recorded which). This sequence originates from a woman between 45 and 65 years old who had recovered from COVID-19. The chain couples TRBV5-1 to TRBJ2-4, with TRBD1 matching 9 bases. The CDR3 protein is CASSPRTGANIQYF. The CDR3 region has the DNA TGCGCCAGCAGCCCCAGGACAGGGGCGAACATTCAGTACTTC. The complete variable domain, with remaining parts taken from reference TRBV5-1 and TRBJ2-4, reads KAGVTQTPRYLIKTRGQQVTLSCSPISGHRSVSWYQQTPGQGLQFLFEYFSETQRNKGNFPGRFSGRQFSNSRSEMNVSTLELGDSALYLCASSPRTGANIQYFGAGTRLSVL.